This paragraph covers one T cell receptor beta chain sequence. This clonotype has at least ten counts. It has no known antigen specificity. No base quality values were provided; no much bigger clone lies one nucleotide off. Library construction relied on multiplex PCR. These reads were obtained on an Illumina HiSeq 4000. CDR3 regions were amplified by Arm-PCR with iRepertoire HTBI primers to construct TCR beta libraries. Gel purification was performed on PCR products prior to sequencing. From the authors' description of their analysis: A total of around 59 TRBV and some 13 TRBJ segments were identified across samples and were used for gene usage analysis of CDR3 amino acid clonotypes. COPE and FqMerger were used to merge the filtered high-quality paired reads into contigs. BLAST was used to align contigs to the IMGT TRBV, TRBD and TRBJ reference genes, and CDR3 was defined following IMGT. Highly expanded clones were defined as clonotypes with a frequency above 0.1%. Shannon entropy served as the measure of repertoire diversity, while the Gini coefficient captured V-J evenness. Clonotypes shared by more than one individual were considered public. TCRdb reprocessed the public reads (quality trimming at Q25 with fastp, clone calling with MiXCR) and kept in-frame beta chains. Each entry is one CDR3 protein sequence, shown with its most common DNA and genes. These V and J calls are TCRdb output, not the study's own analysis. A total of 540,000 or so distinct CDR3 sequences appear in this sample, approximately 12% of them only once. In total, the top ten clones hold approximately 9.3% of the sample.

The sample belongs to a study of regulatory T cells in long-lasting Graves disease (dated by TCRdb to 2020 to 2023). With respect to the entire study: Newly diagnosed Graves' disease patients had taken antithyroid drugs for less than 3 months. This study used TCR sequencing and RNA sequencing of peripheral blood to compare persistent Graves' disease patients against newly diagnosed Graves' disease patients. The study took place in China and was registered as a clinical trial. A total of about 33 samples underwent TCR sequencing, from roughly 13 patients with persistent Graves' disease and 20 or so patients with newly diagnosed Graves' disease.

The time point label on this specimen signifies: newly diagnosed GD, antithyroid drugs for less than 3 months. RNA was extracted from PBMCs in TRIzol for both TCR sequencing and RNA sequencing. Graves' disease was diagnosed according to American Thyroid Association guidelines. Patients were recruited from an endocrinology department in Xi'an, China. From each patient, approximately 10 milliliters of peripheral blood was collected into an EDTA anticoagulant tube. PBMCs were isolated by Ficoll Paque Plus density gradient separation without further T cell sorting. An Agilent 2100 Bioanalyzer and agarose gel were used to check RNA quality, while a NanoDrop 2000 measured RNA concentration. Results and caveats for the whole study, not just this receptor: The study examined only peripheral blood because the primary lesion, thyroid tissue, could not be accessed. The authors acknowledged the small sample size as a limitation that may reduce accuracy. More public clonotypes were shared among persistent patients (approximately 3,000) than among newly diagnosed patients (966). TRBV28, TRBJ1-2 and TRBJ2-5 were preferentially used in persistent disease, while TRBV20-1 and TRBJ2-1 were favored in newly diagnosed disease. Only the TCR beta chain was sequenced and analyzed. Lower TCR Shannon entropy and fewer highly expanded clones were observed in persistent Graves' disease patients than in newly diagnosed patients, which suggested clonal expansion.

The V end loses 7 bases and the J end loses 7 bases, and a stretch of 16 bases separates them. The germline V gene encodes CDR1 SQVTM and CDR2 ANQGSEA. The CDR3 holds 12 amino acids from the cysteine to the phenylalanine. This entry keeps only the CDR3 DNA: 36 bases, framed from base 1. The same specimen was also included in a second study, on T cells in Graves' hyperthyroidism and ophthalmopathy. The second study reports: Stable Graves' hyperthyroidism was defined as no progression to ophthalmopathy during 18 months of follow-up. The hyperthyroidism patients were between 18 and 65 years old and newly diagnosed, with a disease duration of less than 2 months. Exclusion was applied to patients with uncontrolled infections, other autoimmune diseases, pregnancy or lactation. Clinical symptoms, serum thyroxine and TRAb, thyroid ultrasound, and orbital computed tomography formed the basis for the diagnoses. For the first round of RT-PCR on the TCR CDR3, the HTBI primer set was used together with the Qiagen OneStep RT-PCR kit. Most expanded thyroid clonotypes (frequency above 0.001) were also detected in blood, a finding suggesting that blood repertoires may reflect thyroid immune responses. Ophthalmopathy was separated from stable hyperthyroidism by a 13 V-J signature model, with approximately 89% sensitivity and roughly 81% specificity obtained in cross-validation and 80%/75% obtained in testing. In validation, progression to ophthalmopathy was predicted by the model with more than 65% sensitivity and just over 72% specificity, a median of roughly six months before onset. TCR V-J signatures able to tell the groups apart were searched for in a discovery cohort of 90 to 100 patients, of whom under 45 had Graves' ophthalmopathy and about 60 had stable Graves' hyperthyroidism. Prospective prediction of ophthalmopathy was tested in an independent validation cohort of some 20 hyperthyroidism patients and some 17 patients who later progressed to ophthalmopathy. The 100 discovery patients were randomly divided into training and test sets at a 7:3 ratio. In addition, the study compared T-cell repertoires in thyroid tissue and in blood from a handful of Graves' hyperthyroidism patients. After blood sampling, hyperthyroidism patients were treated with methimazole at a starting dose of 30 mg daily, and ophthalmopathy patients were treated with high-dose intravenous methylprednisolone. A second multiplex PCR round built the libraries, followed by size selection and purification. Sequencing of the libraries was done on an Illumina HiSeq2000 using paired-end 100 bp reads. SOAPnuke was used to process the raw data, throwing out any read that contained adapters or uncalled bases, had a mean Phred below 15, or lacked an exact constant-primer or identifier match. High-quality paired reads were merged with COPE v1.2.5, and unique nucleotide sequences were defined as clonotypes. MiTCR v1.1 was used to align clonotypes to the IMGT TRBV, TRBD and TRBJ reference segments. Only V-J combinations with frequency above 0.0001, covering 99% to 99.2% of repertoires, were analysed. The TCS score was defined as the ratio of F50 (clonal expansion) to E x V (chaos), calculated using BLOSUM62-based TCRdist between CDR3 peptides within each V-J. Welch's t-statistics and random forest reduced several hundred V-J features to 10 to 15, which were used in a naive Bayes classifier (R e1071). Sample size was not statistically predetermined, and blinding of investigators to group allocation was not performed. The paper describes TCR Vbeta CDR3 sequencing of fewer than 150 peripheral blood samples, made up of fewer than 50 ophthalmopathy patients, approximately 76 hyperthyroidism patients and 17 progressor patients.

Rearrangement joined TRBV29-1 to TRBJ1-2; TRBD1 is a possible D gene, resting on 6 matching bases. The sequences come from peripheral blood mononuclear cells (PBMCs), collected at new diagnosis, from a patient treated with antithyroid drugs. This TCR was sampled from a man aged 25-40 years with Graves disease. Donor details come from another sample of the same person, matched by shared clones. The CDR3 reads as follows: CSGDTSYPGYTF. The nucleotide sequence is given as TGCAGCGGGGACACCTCATACCCTGGCTACACCTTC.